The rows below give T cell receptor beta chains drawn from one sample of a study of blood T cell repertoires in COVID-19. This table comes from immunoSEQ multiplex PCR, and its TCRdb copy is limited to in-frame clones, with some not included. The sample shows about 98,000 clones, around 90% of them seen only once. Sequenced input: peripheral blood. The receptors originated from a woman aged 45-59 years with COVID-19, enrolled during active disease. CDR3s include the opening cysteine and the closing phenylalanine or tryptophan. The D gene is left open where the match is weak. For some rows the clone size is stated as once, few or many, or as a class when expanded; others skip it.

>TRBJ2-1|-|TRBD1|TRBV4-1
CASSLPGQGKTEQFF
TGCGCCAGCAGCCTCCCGGGACAGGGGAAGACTGAGCAGTTCTTC
>TRBJ2-1|-|TRBD1|TRBV12-5
CASGGTGGSEQFF
TGTGCTAGTGGTGGGACAGGGGGCAGTGAGCAGTTCTTC
>TRBJ2-7|-|TRBD1|TRBV7-9
CASSIRQGASYEQYF
TGTGCCAGCAGCATCAGACAGGGGGCGTCCTACGAGCAGTACTTC
>TRBJ2-5|-|TRBD2|TRBV19
CASSIGLAGLQETQYF
TGTGCCAGTAGTATAGGGCTAGCGGGGCTACAAGAGACCCAGTACTTC
>TRBJ2-7|-|-|TRBV12-3/TRBV12-4
CASSLALYEQYF
TGTGCCAGCAGTTTAGCCCTCTACGAGCAGTACTTC
>TRBJ2-7|once|-|TRBV5-8
CASSFTVYEQYF
TGTGCCAGCAGCTTCACAGTTTACGAGCAGTACTTC
>TRBJ2-7|-|-|TRBV4-2
CASSLPDSSYEQYF
TGTGCCAGCAGCCTACCGGACAGCTCCTACGAGCAGTACTTC
>TRBJ2-2|once|TRBD1|TRBV24-1
CATSDSRQGAYTGELFF
TGTGCCACCAGTGATTCTCGACAGGGGGCGTACACCGGGGAGCTGTTTTTT
>TRBJ2-3|-|TRBD1|TRBV7-3
CASSKGTASTDTQYF
TGTGCCAGCAGCAAGGGGACAGCTAGCACAGATACGCAGTATTTT
>TRBJ2-7|-|TRBD2|TRBV10-3
CAISGLAGPNEQYF
TGTGCCATCAGCGGACTAGCGGGGCCCAACGAGCAGTACTTC
>TRBJ2-5|-|TRBD1|TRBV11-3
CASSLTDRDETQYF
TGTGCCAGCAGCCTAACCGACAGGGACGAGACCCAGTACTTC
>TRBJ1-5|-|-|TRBV28
CASSLREGSNQPQHF
TGTGCCAGCAGCTTGAGAGAGGGTAGCAATCAGCCCCAGCATTTT
>TRBJ1-1|-|-|TRBV2
CASSPDWNTEAFF
TGTGCCAGCAGTCCGGACTGGAACACTGAAGCTTTCTTT
>TRBJ1-2|few|TRBD1|TRBV19
CASSPGQGVYGYTF
TGTGCCAGTAGTCCAGGACAGGGGGTCTATGGCTACACCTTC
>TRBJ1-2|-|-|TRBV18
CASSPPEGGKHYGYTF
TGTGCCAGCTCACCACCGGAGGGGGGGAAGCACTATGGCTACACCTTC
>TRBJ2-5|-|-|TRBV9
CASSAHDRPQETQYF
TGTGCCAGCAGCGCACACGACAGACCTCAAGAGACCCAGTACTTC
>TRBJ1-1|-|TRBD1|TRBV19
CASSPPDRENTEAFF
TGTGCCAGTAGTCCCCCCGACAGGGAGAACACTGAAGCTTTCTTT
>TRBJ1-2|-|TRBD1|TRBV3-1/TRBV3-2
CASSPPWDRGNGYTF
TGTGCCAGCAGCCCGCCTTGGGACAGGGGGAATGGCTACACCTTC
>TRBJ1-1|-|-|TRBV3-1/TRBV3-2
CASSQGVDSGAFF
TGTGCCAGCAGCCAAGGGGTCGACAGTGGGGCTTTCTTT
>TRBJ1-3|once|-|TRBV18
CASSPRDLATGNTIYF
TGTGCCAGCTCACCACGTGATTTAGCTACTGGAAACACCATATATTTT
>TRBJ2-2|-|TRBD1|TRBV9
CASSVGQGAPGELFF
TGTGCCAGCAGCGTAGGACAGGGGGCGCCCGGGGAGCTGTTTTTT
>TRBJ1-2|-|-|TRBV7-9
CASSLSDINYGYTF
TGTGCCAGCAGCTTATCCGACATTAACTATGGCTACACCTTC
>TRBJ1-1|-|-|TRBV7-9
CASTYSEGNTEAFF
TGTGCCAGCACCTACTCCGAGGGGAACACTGAAGCTTTCTTT
>TRBJ1-1|-|TRBD1|TRBV4-1
CASSQPRQGSATEAFF
TGCGCCAGCAGCCAACCTAGACAGGGGTCCGCCACTGAAGCTTTCTTT
>TRBJ2-2|-|-|TRBV27
CASSLSAGITGELFF
TGTGCCAGCAGTTTATCGGCAGGGATCACCGGGGAGCTGTTTTTT
>TRBJ1-3|-|-|TRBV5-1
CASSLGQFSGNTIYF
TGCGCCAGCAGCTTGGGACAGTTCTCTGGAAACACCATATATTTT
>TRBJ1-3|-|-|TRBV3-1/TRBV3-2
CASSQVQGGAGNTIYF
TGTGCCAGCAGCCAAGTACAAGGGGGAGCTGGAAACACCATATATTTT
>TRBJ1-5|-|TRBD1|TRBV5-4
CASSSDRANRPQHF
TGTGCCAGCAGCTCGGACAGGGCCAATCGGCCCCAGCATTTT
>TRBJ1-1|-|-|TRBV27
CASSFGIRNTEAFF
TGTGCCAGCAGTTTCGGGATAAGGAACACTGAAGCTTTCTTT
>TRBJ1-1|-|-|TRBV6-5
CASTHGGLNTEAFF
TGTGCCAGCACCCACGGAGGACTGAACACTGAAGCTTTCTTT
>TRBJ1-6|few|-|TRBV4-1
CASSQAPAGRLTSPLHF
TGCGCCAGCAGCCAAGCACCGGCAGGGCGCTTAACTTCACCCCTCCACTTT
>TRBJ2-7|once|TRBD2|TRBV11-2
CASSLPSGGGASYEQYF
TGTGCCAGCAGCCTCCCTTCGGGCGGGGGGGCGTCCTACGAGCAGTACTTC
>TRBJ2-3|-|TRBD2|TRBV5-8
CASSHPTSGGALDTQYF
TGTGCCAGCAGCCACCCAACTAGCGGGGGGGCTCTAGATACGCAGTATTTT
>TRBJ2-4|-|TRBD2|TRBV3-1/TRBV3-2
CASSQDSSGGAKNIQYF
TGTGCCAGCAGCCAAGATTCCAGCGGGGGAGCCAAAAACATTCAGTACTTC
>TRBJ2-3|-|-|TRBV24-1
CATSDSPSAGSTDTQYF
TGTGCCACCAGTGATTCCCCCTCTGCGGGGAGCACAGATACGCAGTATTTT
>TRBJ2-7|-|TRBD1|TRBV3-1/TRBV3-2
CASSQGTGLRDEQYF
TGTGCCAGCAGCCAAGGGACAGGCTTGCGGGACGAGCAGTACTTC
>TRBJ2-1|-|-|TRBV5-4
CASSLVGTDYNEQFF
TGTGCCAGCAGCTTGGTGGGGACTGATTACAATGAGCAGTTCTTC
>TRBJ2-3|-|TRBD2|TRBV29-1
CSGEGLAGDTQYF
TGCAGCGGGGAGGGTCTAGCGGGAGATACGCAGTATTTT
>TRBJ2-7|-|-|TRBV4-2
CASSQAIPGTSSYEQYF
TGTGCCAGCAGCCAAGCCATTCCCGGGACTTCTTCCTACGAGCAGTACTTC
>TRBJ1-1|-|-|TRBV7-3
CASSAGDSLEAFF
TGTGCCAGCAGCGCCGGCGACAGCCTTGAAGCTTTCTTT
>TRBJ2-3|-|TRBD2|TRBV6-6
CASGGSGGPDTQYF
TGTGCCAGCGGCGGTAGCGGGGGTCCAGATACGCAGTATTTT
>TRBJ2-2|-|TRBD2|TRBV7-2
CASSLGASGGATTGELFF
TGTGCCAGCAGCTTAGGGGCTAGCGGGGGGGCTACCACCGGGGAGCTGTTTTTT
>TRBJ2-7|-|-|TRBV7-2
CASSLVGRGTYEQYF
TGTGCCAGCAGCTTAGTAGGCAGGGGCACCTACGAGCAGTACTTC
>TRBJ2-1|-|-|TRBV9
CASSPDNEQFF
TGTGCCAGCAGCCCGGACAATGAGCAGTTCTTC
>TRBJ1-1|-|TRBD1|TRBV5-4
CASSQTGTGGLATEAFF
TGTGCCAGCAGCCAGACCGGGACAGGGGGCCTGGCAACTGAAGCTTTCTTT
>TRBJ2-7|once|TRBD2|TRBV6-6
CASSSTRGTTYEQYF
TGTGCCAGCAGTTCCACGCGGGGGACCACCTACGAGCAGTACTTC
>TRBJ2-3|-|-|TRBV10-1
CASSEGLHGHSTQYF
TGCGCCAGCAGCGAGGGCTTACATGGGCACTCTACGCAGTATTTT
>TRBJ1-5|-|-|TRBV9
CASSRGGDQPQHF
TGTGCCAGCAGCCGGGGCGGGGATCAGCCCCAGCATTTT
>TRBJ2-2|-|-|TRBV10-3
CAISERLNTGELFF
TGTGCCATCAGTGAACGTCTAAACACCGGGGAGCTGTTTTTT
>TRBJ2-7|few|-|TRBV11-2
CASSLDRQGQFYEQYF
TGTGCCAGCAGCTTAGATCGGCAGGGTCAATTCTACGAGCAGTACTTC
>TRBJ1-1|-|-|TRBV27
CASARGGGYTEAFF
TGTGCCAGCGCGAGGGGGGGAGGTTACACTGAAGCTTTCTTT
>TRBJ1-6|-|TRBD1|TRBV27
CASSTRQGRSPLHF
TGTGCCAGCAGTACACGACAGGGGCGGTCACCCCTCCACTTT
>TRBJ1-1|-|TRBD1|TRBV5-1
CASSLESQGWAEAFF
TGCGCCAGCAGCTTGGAGTCACAGGGGTGGGCTGAAGCTTTCTTT
>TRBJ1-1|medium-sized|TRBD1|TRBV7-9
CASSPLGTGGNTEAFF
TGTGCCAGCAGCCCACTAGGGACAGGGGGCAACACTGAAGCTTTCTTT
>TRBJ1-1|-|TRBD1|TRBV4-2
CASSHLTDRAEAFF
TGTGCCAGCAGCCACCTCACAGACAGGGCTGAAGCTTTCTTT
>TRBJ2-5|few|-|TRBV4-1
CASSPTYREETQYF
TGCGCCAGCAGCCCGACATACAGGGAGGAGACCCAGTACTTC
>TRBJ2-7|-|TRBD1|TRBV27
CASSETGAGEQYF
TGTGCCAGCAGTGAGACAGGGGCGGGAGAGCAGTACTTC
>TRBJ2-7|-|-|TRBV3-1/TRBV3-2
CASSHSTGMREQYF
TGTGCCAGCAGCCATTCCACAGGGATGCGCGAGCAGTACTTC
>TRBJ2-7|once|-|TRBV6-5
CASSYSHRSIYEQYF
TGTGCCAGCAGTTACTCCCACAGGTCGATTTACGAGCAGTACTTC